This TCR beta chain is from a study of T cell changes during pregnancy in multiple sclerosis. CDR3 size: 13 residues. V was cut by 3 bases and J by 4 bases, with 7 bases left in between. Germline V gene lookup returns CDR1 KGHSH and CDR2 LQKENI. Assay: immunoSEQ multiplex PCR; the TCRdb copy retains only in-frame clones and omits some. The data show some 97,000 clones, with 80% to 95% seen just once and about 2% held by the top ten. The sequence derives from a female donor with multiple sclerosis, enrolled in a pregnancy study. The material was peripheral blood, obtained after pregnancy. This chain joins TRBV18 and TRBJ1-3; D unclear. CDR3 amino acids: CASSPAPGNTIYF. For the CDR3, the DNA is TGTGCCAGCTCACCGGCCCCGGGAAACACCATATATTTT.